The present T cell receptor beta chain was sequenced within a study of blood T cell repertoires in COVID-19. Study at large: PBMCs, B-cell-depleted T cells, or T cells provided the cDNA or gDNA that made up the material.

Looked up from germline, CDR1 is LNHDA and CDR2 is SQIVND (reference sequence). V gave up 5 bases and J gave up 0 bases, with 10 bases separating them. This CDR3 has 15 residues. Measured with immunoSEQ multiplex PCR; TCRdb has only the in-frame clones, and not every one. The sample shows about 230,000 clones, about 84% of them seen only once. The chain is built from TRBV19 and TRBJ1-4; D ambiguous. The sequence was obtained from a woman of 80 years or more with acute or convalescent COVID-19. The sequencing input was peripheral blood. The CDR3 nucleotides read TGTGCCAGTAGTTCGTACAGAGCAACTAATGAAAAACTGTTTTTT. Its protein is CASSSYRATNEKLFF.